This T cell receptor beta chain originates from a study of T-cell memory formation after mild COVID-19. J gave up 0 bases and V 4 bases, and 10 bases lay outside the gene matches. This CDR3 comprises 18 residues. Germline V gives CDR1 SGHRS, CDR2 YFSETQ. In this sample, this clonotype turned up a few times. One entry per CDR3 protein, called by TCRdb with MiXCR from the 5' RACE reads. The sample comprises around 400,000 distinct CDR3 sequences, roughly 24% of which are singletons, and around 9.5% rests with the top ten. Sequencing was carried out using PBMCs or a T cell subset sorted from them (not recorded which). The sequence came from an adult woman who had mild COVID-19 (a few samples of this study predate the infection). Cell type and time point are not known. This rearrangement joins TRBV5-1 to TRBJ2-3; 11 bases agree with TRBD1. CDR3 sequence reads: CASSLRDRGIGSTDTQYF. CDR3 sequence (DNA): TGCGCCAGCAGCCTCCGGGACAGGGGGATAGGGAGCACAGATACGCAGTATTTT.